The source of this T cell receptor (beta chain) is a study of blood T cell repertoires in COVID-19. In the study overall: Samples came from the United States, Italy and Spain, spanning acute and convalescent COVID-19. PBMCs, B-cell-depleted T cells, or T cells were the source of the cDNA or gDNA that made up the material.

In the original analysis: Researchers report that nucleated cell counts were estimated from reference gene primer amplification. This table comes from immunoSEQ multiplex PCR, and its TCRdb copy is limited to in-frame clones, with some not included. V and J calls plus clone size are reproduced from that table; the DNA served to infer D and trimming. The sample yields about 190,000 clones, roughly 80% seen once. Only one count was recorded for this clone. The CDR3 length is 15 residues. V lost 7 bases and J lost 0, with 13 bases in between. Germline loops: CDR1 LNHDA, CDR2 SQIVND (reference sequence). Sequencing input: peripheral blood. V and J are TRBV19 and TRBJ1-5; D is perhaps TRBD1 (5 bases). The source of this sequence is a woman in her fifties or sixties with acute or convalescent COVID-19. CDR3 sequence (DNA): TGTGCCAGTATCCTATCAGGGTATAGCAATCAGCCCCAGCATTTT. It is translated as CASILSGYSNQPQHF.